What follows is one T cell receptor beta chain and its context. Its antigen is still unknown. Per-base quality was not reported, and no clone a single base away is much larger than it. The sample comes from a study of T cells in lung cancer brain metastases (dated by TCRdb to the late 2010s). Regarding the complete study: About 85% of the 20 patients had a history of tobacco use, with a median of about 38 pack-years. Nine tenths of the roughly 20 patients received no interval therapy between primary and metastasis resection. The primary and brain metastasis specimens were acquired a median of roughly 350 days apart. TCR beta CDR3 repertoires were compared between fully resected primary non-small cell lung cancers and paired brain metastases. The cohort included around 20 patients who provided some 40 specimens, with each patient contributing one primary lung lesion and one brain metastasis. The median age of the patients at first diagnosis was over 55 years, and the group included about 9 males and some 11 females. DNA integrity number averaged roughly 3.9 in both primary and metastatic specimens, with no significant difference between sites.

Patients had resection either for delayed recurrence of a solitary brain metastasis or for synchronous oligometastatic disease. Patients with a history of multiple malignancies were excluded so that cancers other than NSCLC would not be included. Tumor areas were macrodissected from a few deparaffinized 10 um unstained sections guided by marked H&E slides. Every specimen was formalin-fixed and paraffin-embedded (FFPE). The AllPrep DNA/RNA FFPE Kit was used for extraction of genomic DNA. Sequences GTSNPN (CDR1) and SVGIG (CDR2) are obtained from the germline V gene (reference sequence). Including the terminal cysteine and phenylalanine, the CDR3 comprises 12 residues. Only the CDR3 region is kept as DNA, spanning 36 bases read in frame from base 1. The germline V end is reduced by 5 bases and the J end by 11 bases; junction bases left unmatched: 5. Broad study findings and their caveats: Effects of preoperative corticosteroids on T cell infiltration in brain metastases could not be controlled. Most clones were specific to a single lesion, and overlap between paired lesions was limited (mean Morisita index around 0.2). The ten most abundant clones made up a significantly larger repertoire fraction in brain metastases than primaries, suggesting clonal expansion. Compared with their paired primaries, brain metastases had significantly fewer unique productive clones (median approximately 1,500 versus 4,500). DNA fragmentation in FFPE samples may have prevented retrieval of the complete infiltrating T cell repertoire.

Between about 2.24 and 5 ug genomic DNA was input per sample, with paired samples receiving equal DNA input. TCR beta libraries were constructed with the immunoSEQ hsTCRbeta Kit, with multiplexed V and J gene primers used across two PCR steps. Pooled libraries, together with positive and negative controls, were sequenced on an Illumina MiSeq with a 100-cycle paired-end protocol. On the authors' methods: The immunoSEQ vendor processed the raw data into normalized, annotated TCR beta repertoire reports. Richness was defined as the number of unique clones by nucleotide sequence, and the iChao1 and Efron-Thisted estimators were used to extrapolate total richness. To characterize and compare the paired lesions, the analysis used Pielou's evenness, Simpson's index, the proportional abundance of the top-ten clones, and the Morisita overlap index. The clones in this table, taken by TCRdb from immuneACCESS, are in-frame only. Not every clone is retained; where verified, under half of the shortfall comes from an unresolved V gene, and the cause of the rest is unknown. The V and J calls and the clone size are those of that table, but D and trimming were determined from the DNA. This sample holds 5,000 to 7,000 clones; about 80% were observed only once. Of the sample, 6.2% falls within the top ten clones.

The clonotype was recovered from a man aged 50-59 years with non-small cell lung cancer that had spread to the brain. The sequence joins TRBV30 to TRBJ1-6; TRBD1 matches 8 bases in the middle. Specimen: tumor tissue from a brain metastasis. This specimen's cell subset or site label, per the study, means: paired resected brain metastasis. The CDR3 amino acid sequence is: CAWDRGRAPLHF. The DNA is as follows: TGTGCCTGGGACAGGGGAAGGGCACCCCTCCACTTT.